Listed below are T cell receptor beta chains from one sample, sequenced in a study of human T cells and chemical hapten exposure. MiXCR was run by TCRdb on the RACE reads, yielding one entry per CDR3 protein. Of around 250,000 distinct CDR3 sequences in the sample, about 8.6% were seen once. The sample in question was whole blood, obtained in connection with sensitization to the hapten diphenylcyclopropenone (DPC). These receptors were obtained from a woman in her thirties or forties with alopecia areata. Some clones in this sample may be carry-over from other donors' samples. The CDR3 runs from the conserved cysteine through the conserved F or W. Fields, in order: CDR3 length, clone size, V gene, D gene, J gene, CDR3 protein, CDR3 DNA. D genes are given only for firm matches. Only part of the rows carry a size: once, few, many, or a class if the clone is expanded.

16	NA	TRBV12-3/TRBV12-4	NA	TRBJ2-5	CASSLSGLLYQETQYF	TGTGCCAGCAGTTTATCCGGACTCTTGTACCAAGAGACCCAGTACTTC
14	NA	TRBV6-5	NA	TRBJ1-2	CASSYWPGDYGYTF	TGTGCCAGCAGTTACTGGCCGGGAGACTATGGCTACACCTTC
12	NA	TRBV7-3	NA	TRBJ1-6	CASSLNGSPLHF	TGTGCCAGCAGCTTAAACGGTTCACCCCTCCACTTT
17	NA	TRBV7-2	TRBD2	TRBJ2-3	CASSLAGLAASTDTQYF	TGTGCCAGCAGCTTAGCGGGCCTAGCGGCTAGCACAGATACGCAGTATTTT
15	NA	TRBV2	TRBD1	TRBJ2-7	CASSFSGTGVPEQYF	TGTGCCAGCAGTTTCTCCGGGACAGGGGTCCCCGAGCAGTACTTC
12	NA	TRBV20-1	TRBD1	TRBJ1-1	CSASQGAFEAFF	TGCAGTGCTAGTCAGGGGGCCTTTGAAGCTTTCTTT
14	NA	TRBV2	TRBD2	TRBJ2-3	CASSWTSVTDTQCF	TGTGCCAGCAGCTGGACTAGCGTCACAGATACGCAGTGTTTT
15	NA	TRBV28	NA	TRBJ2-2	CASSDSDYHTGELFF	TGTGCCAGCAGCGATTCGGACTACCACACCGGGGAGCTGTTTTTT
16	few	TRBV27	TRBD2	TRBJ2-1	CASSHRPGLAINEQFF	TGTGCCAGCAGTCACAGACCCGGACTAGCAATTAATGAGCAGTTCTTC
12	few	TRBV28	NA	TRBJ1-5	CASSLFHQPQHF	TGTGCCAGCAGTTTATTTCACCAGCCCCAGCATTTT
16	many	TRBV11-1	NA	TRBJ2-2	CASKPSRQANTGELFF	TGTGCCAGCAAACCGTCCCGACAGGCAAACACCGGGGAGCTGTTTTTT
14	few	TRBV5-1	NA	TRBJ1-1	CASSLAALNTEAFF	TGCGCCAGCAGCTTGGCGGCGTTGAACACTGAAGCTTTCTTT
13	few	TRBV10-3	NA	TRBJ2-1	CAISGRGRNEQFF	TGTGCCATCAGTGGTAGAGGGAGGAATGAGCAGTTCTTC
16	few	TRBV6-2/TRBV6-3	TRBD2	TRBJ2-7	CASRASRASGAYEQYF	TGTGCCAGCAGAGCATCCAGGGCTAGCGGGGCCTACGAGCAGTACTTC
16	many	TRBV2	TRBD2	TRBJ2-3	CASTREGPPSTDTQYF	TGTGCCAGCACGAGGGAGGGCCCCCCTAGCACAGATACGCAGTATTTT
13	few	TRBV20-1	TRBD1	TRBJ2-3	CSATGQGTDTQYF	TGCAGTGCTACAGGACAGGGAACAGATACGCAGTATTTT
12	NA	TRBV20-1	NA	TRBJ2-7	CSATGGYYEQYF	TGCAGCGCTACTGGGGGTTACTACGAGCAGTACTTC
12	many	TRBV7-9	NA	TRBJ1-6	CASSAENSPLHF	TGTGCCAGCTCGGCTGAGAATTCACCCCTCCACTTT
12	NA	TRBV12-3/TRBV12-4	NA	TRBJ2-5	CASSGNAETQYF	TGTGCCAGCAGTGGGAACGCAGAGACCCAGTACTTC
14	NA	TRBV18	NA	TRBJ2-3	CASSPPDETDTQYF	TGTGCCAGCTCACCCCCGGACGAGACAGATACGCAGTATTTT
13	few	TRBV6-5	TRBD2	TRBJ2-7	CASRGLADYEQYF	TGTGCCAGCCGGGGACTAGCGGACTACGAGCAGTACTTC
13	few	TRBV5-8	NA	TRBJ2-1	CASSFQERNEQFF	TGTGCCAGCAGCTTTCAGGAGCGCAATGAGCAGTTCTTC
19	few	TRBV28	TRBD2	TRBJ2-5	CASSLDPGLAGAGGETQYF	TGTGCCAGCAGTTTGGACCCGGGACTAGCGGGAGCCGGGGGAGAGACCCAGTACTTC
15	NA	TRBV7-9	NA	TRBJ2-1	CASSLDLSSYNEQFF	TGTGCCAGCAGCCTAGACCTCAGCTCCTACAATGAGCAGTTCTTC
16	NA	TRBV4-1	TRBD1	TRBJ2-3	CASSQDGAGGADTQYF	TGCGCCAGCAGCCAAGATGGGGCAGGGGGCGCAGATACGCAGTATTTT
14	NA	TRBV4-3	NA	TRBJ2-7	CATPDGNYDCEQYF	NA
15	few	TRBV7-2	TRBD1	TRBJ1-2	CASSPSGTGISGYTF	TGTGCCAGCAGCCCTTCCGGGACAGGGATCTCTGGCTACACCTTC
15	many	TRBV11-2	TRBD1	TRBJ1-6	CASSLGTGRGSPLHF	TGTGCCAGCAGCTTAGGGACAGGGCGAGGTTCACCCCTCCACTTT
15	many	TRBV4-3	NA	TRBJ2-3	CASSQERHSTDTQYF	TGCGCCAGCAGCCAAGAACGCCACTCCACAGATACGCAGTATTTT
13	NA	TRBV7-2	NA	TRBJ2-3	CASSLVVTDTQYF	TGTGCCAGCAGCTTAGTGGTTACAGATACGCAGTATTTT
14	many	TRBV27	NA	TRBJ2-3	CASSLSDSTDTQYF	TGTGCCAGCAGTTTATCCGACAGCACAGATACGCAGTATTTT
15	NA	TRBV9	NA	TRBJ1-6	CASSVGPDEGSPLHF	TGTGCCAGCAGCGTAGGCCCGGACGAGGGTTCACCCCTCCACTTT
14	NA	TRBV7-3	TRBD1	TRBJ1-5	CASSLRDREEPQHF	TGTGCCAGCAGCTTACGGGACAGGGAGGAGCCCCAGCATTTT
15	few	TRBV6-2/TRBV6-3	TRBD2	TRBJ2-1	CASTIRLAGGIEQFF	TGTGCCAGCACCATACGACTAGCGGGAGGCATTGAGCAGTTCTTC
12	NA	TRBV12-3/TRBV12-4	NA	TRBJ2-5	CASSLPPKTQYF	TGTGCCAGCAGTTTACCCCCGAAGACCCAGTACTTC
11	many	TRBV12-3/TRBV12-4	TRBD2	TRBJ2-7	CASCRGDEQYF	TGTGCCAGCTGCCGGGGGGACGAGCAGTACTTC
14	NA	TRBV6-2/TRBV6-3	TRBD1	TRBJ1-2	CASSYYGQGYGYTF	TGTGCCAGCAGTTACTACGGACAGGGCTATGGCTACACCTTC
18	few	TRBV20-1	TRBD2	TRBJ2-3	CSARRIQNLGGGWDTQYF	TGCAGTGCCCGACGTATCCAAAATCTCGGCGGGGGATGGGATACGCAGTATTTT
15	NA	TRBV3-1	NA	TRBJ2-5	CASSRGIGAQETQYF	TGTGCCAGCAGCCGGGGGATCGGAGCTCAAGAGACCCAGTACTTC
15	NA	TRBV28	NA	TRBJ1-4	CASREISRGGEKLFF	TGTGCCAGCCGAGAGATTAGTCGGGGCGGTGAAAAACTGTTTTTT
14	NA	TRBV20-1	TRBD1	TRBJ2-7	CSASADRGYYEQYF	TGCAGTGCTAGCGCGGACAGGGGGTACTACGAGCAGTACTTC
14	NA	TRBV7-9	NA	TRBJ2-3	CASRRGESTDTQYF	TGTGCCAGCAGGAGGGGGGAAAGCACAGATACGCAGTATTTT
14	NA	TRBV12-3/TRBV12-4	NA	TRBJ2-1	CASTQGLPDNEQFF	TGTGCCAGCACACAGGGACTACCTGACAATGAGCAGTTCTTC
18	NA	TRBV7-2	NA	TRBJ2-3	CASSPQPRGRHSADTQYF	TGTGCCAGCAGCCCCCAACCCCGAGGCCGCCATTCCGCAGATACGCAGTATTTT
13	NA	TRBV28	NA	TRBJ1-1	CASRHGGGTEAFF	TGTGCCAGCAGACATGGGGGAGGTACTGAAGCTTTCTTT
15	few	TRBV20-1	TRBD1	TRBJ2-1	CSARGQGNSYNEQFF	TGCAGTGCTAGAGGACAGGGTAACTCCTACAATGAGCAGTTCTTC
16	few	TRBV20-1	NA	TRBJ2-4	CSAPESGLLAKNIQYF	TGCAGTGCCCCAGAGAGCGGACTTCTAGCCAAAAACATTCAGTACTTC
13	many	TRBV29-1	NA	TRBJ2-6	CSVGTAAANVLTF	TGCAGCGTTGGGACCGCGGCGGCCAACGTCCTGACTTTC
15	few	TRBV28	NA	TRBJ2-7	CASSTFSGRFYEQYF	TGTGCCAGCAGTACCTTCTCCGGACGGTTCTACGAGCAGTACTTC